Listed here are 23 T cell receptor beta chains from one sample, sequenced in a study of blood T cell repertoires in COVID-19. Produced via immunoSEQ multiplex PCR; TCRdb's table is partial and in-frame only. The repertoire holds around 380,000 clones, with around 87% as singletons. Sequenced material: PBMCs or T cells enriched from blood (not recorded which). Every receptor here comes from a man younger than 45 who had recovered from COVID-19.

CDR3 DNA sequence: TGTGCCAGAGAGCTTGGGACAGGGGGCGCGGACACTGAAGCTTTCTTT. It is translated as CARELGTGGADTEAFF. This chain links TRBV2 with TRBJ1-1; 12 bases agree with TRBD1. V lost 9 bases and J lost 3; bases outside the gene matches: 11. CDR3 length: 16 residues. Germline loops: CDR1 SNHLY, CDR2 FYNNEI.

J is TRBJ1-5 and V is TRBV11-2, with a possible D match to TRBD1 (6 bases). Trimming pared 0 bases from V and 4 bases from J, leaving 10 bases between. Germline-derived CDR1 and CDR2 are SGHAT and FQNNGV. There are 15 residues in the CDR3. CDR3 sequence reads: CASSLEQGPNQPQHF. The CDR3 nucleotides read TGTGCCAGCAGCTTAGAACAGGGACCTAATCAGCCCCAGCATTTT.

The CDR3 protein is CALPRVSGANVLTF. The DNA of the CDR3 is TGTGCCCTACCGCGTGTCTCCGGGGCCAACGTCCTGACTTTC. The genes are TRBV30 and TRBJ2-6; D uncertain. Germline V gene data show CDR1 as GTSNPN and CDR2 as SVGIG (reference sequence). Trimming removed 8 bases at V and 4 bases at J, with 15 bases between. The CDR3 runs 14 residues.

This CDR3 is CASSYISSYEQYF. As DNA, the CDR3 is TGTGCCAGCAGTTATATTAGCTCCTACGAGCAGTACTTC. This sequence joins TRBV6-5 and TRBJ2-7; D ambiguous. CDR1 MNHEY and CDR2 SVGAGI come from the germline V gene. The CDR3 sequence is 13 residues long. Trimming left V 3 bases short and J 0 bases short, with 6 bases between.

The V gene is TRBV20-1, the J gene TRBJ1-5; D is unresolved. Germline lookup yields CDR1 DFQATT and CDR2 SNEGSKA (reference sequence). The V end was cut by 3 bases, the J end by 1 base, with 7 bases between. The CDR3 consists of 13 residues. As DNA, the CDR3 is TGCAGTGCTAGTTTGGGCAGCAATCAGCCCCAGCATTTT. Its translation: CSASLGSNQPQHF.

This clone was picked up a small number of times. The chain uses TRBV7-9 and TRBJ1-5; D is perhaps TRBD1 (6 bases). Germline assignment: CDR1 SEHNR and CDR2 FQNEAQ (reference sequence). V gave up 0 bases and J gave up 2 bases, with 11 bases separating them. The CDR3 is made up of 16 amino acids. CDR3: CASSLARWTGNQPQHF. The CDR3 DNA is TGTGCCAGCAGCTTAGCGCGGTGGACAGGCAATCAGCCCCAGCATTTT.

This chain connects TRBV7-2 to TRBJ1-4; D possibly corresponds to TRBD1 (6 bases). Trimming removed 3 bases from V and 7 bases from J, with 12 bases in between. Germline V gene lookup returns CDR1 SGHTA and CDR2 FQGNSA. This CDR3 has 14 amino acids. CDR3 region: CASSLGQGTEKLFF. DNA for the CDR3: TGTGCCAGCAGCTTGGGACAAGGGACTGAAAAACTGTTTTTT.

The chain carries TRBV11-2 and TRBJ1-2; possible D gene TRBD1, 6 bases. Trimming took 5 bases from V and 8 from J, leaving 18 bases between them. CDR1 and CDR2 (germline): SGHAT, FQNNGV. This CDR3 is built from 14 residues. The CDR3 protein is CASSPGPGDEGYTF. The DNA of the CDR3 is TGTGCCAGCAGCCCTGGGCCAGGGGATGAGGGCTACACCTTC.

The chain carries TRBV7-2 and TRBJ1-4, with 7 bases identical to TRBD1. From germline, CDR1 is SGHTA and CDR2 FQGNSA. V lost 5 bases and J lost 7; bases outside the gene matches: 10. The CDR3 spans 15 residues. The DNA for the CDR3 is TGTGCCAGCAGCCCACGACAGGGTATTCGTGAAAAACTGTTTTTT. It translates to CASSPRQGIREKLFF.

This sequence joins TRBV7-9 and TRBJ2-7, with a tentative D call TRBD1 (6 bases). Trimming removed 2 bases from V and 6 bases from J, with 11 bases in between. The CDR3 contains 13 residues. Germline CDR1 reads SEHNR; CDR2 reads FQNEAQ (reference sequence). The CDR3 nucleotides read TGTGCCAGCAGCTTAACAGGGACGGGCGAGCAGTACTTC. Translation gives CASSLTGTGEQYF.

This clone has just one count. V and J are TRBV4-1 and TRBJ2-1; possibly TRBD1 for D (5 bases). With 1 base removed from V and 7 bases from J, the gap between germline ends came to 23 bases. The CDR3 is 18 amino acids. The V gene's germline CDR1 is MGHRA and CDR2 YSYEKL. CDR3 region: CASSQGSYRTRKTNEQFF. CDR3 nucleotide sequence: TGCGCCAGCAGCCAAGGGTCTTACCGGACACGAAAAACAAATGAGCAGTTCTTC.

The V call is TRBV4-2, the J call TRBJ1-2; 8 bases match TRBD1. The CDR3 length is 13 residues. The V and J ends lost 2 bases and 5 bases, in that order; junction bases with no gene match: 1. The V gene's germline CDR1 is LGHNA and CDR2 YNFKEQ. The CDR3 DNA sequence: TGTGCCAGCAGCCAAAGACAGGGGTATGGCTACACCTTC. Translated, it gives CASSQRQGYGYTF.

The chain is built from TRBV9 and TRBJ2-1, with 10 bases matching TRBD1. There are 18 residues in the CDR3. Germline V gene data show CDR1 as SGDLS and CDR2 as YYNGEE. The V segment lost 1 base and the J segment 3 bases; nucleotides outside the gene matches: 10. CDR3 bases: TGTGCCAGCAGCGTAACCGGGACAGGGGCTAGCGGCTACAATGAGCAGTTCTTC. Protein product: CASSVTGTGASGYNEQFF.

V and J are TRBV6-2 or TRBV6-3 and TRBJ1-1, with 7 bases matching TRBD1. Per the germline V gene, CDR1 is MNHEY and CDR2 is SVGEGT. V lost 2 bases and J lost 0; bases outside the gene matches: 3. The CDR3 extends over 15 amino acids. CDR3 residues: CASSYGRGVNTEAFF. The CDR3 DNA reads as TGTGCCAGCAGTTACGGCAGGGGGGTGAACACTGAAGCTTTCTTT.

The chain carries TRBV10-3 and TRBJ1-5; 7 nucleotides line up with TRBD1. V trimming: 4 bases; J trimming: 4 bases; junction bases outside the gene matches: 7. This CDR3 spans 15 amino acids. CDR1 and CDR2 from the germline V gene are ENHRY and SYGVKD. The CDR3 reads CAISGGQWDNQPQHF. The DNA for the CDR3 is TGTGCCATCAGTGGGGGACAGTGGGATAATCAGCCCCAGCATTTT.

This sequence joins TRBV6-5 and TRBJ1-2, with TRBD1 as a possible D gene (6 bases). Trimming cost V 4 bases and J 5 bases, with 11 bases left between them. Germline V gene lookup returns CDR1 MNHEY and CDR2 SVGAGI. The CDR3 covers 13 residues. This CDR3 reads CASSLGQSYGYTF. CDR3 sequence (DNA): TGTGCCAGCAGTTTAGGACAGTCGTATGGCTACACCTTC.

V usage is TRBV27 and J usage is TRBJ2-3; 7 positions match TRBD2. CDR1 is MNHEY, CDR2 SMNVEV, per germline (reference sequence). The length of the CDR3 is 15 residues. V trimming: 3 bases; J trimming: 4 bases; junction bases outside the gene matches: 7. The CDR3 spells CASSFGQRGPDTQYF. Written as DNA, the CDR3 is TGTGCCAGCAGTTTTGGGCAGCGGGGCCCAGATACGCAGTATTTT.

The chain recombines TRBV6-5 with TRBJ2-7; possibly TRBD1 for D (6 bases). The CDR3 totals 15 residues. Germline V gene data show CDR1 as MNHEY and CDR2 as SVGAGI. Trimming removed 4 bases from V and 0 bases from J, with 13 bases in between. The CDR3 sequence is CASSSVRGYSYEQYF. Here the CDR3 DNA reads TGTGCCAGCAGTTCTGTCAGGGGCTACTCCTACGAGCAGTACTTC.

The chain links TRBV7-2 to TRBJ2-7; 12 bases are a match to TRBD2. This CDR3 comprises 18 residues. Germline-derived CDR1 and CDR2 are SGHTA and FQGNSA. With V trimmed by 3 bases and J by 0 bases, 9 bases remained unmatched. The CDR3 region is CASSFPTSGGVSSYEQYF. CDR3 in DNA: TGTGCCAGCAGCTTCCCGACTAGCGGGGGCGTAAGCTCCTACGAGCAGTACTTC.

This clone was seen just once. The J gene is TRBJ1-1, the V gene TRBV5-1, with a tentative D call TRBD1 (6 bases). The germline V gene has CDR1 SGHRS and CDR2 YFSETQ. The CDR3 covers 16 residues. The ends were cut back, 4 bases at V and 0 bases at J, with 16 bases in the middle. CDR3 residues: CASSLDSRGVNTEAFF. CDR3 coding DNA: TGCGCCAGCAGCCTGGACAGCCGGGGAGTGAACACTGAAGCTTTCTTT.

This clone is a singleton in its sample. The chain employs TRBV15 and TRBJ2-3; 7 bases are shared with TRBD1. Germline V gives CDR1 LNHNV, CDR2 YYDKDF (reference sequence). With V trimmed by 7 bases and J by 2 bases, 15 bases remained unmatched. This CDR3 is 17 amino acids long. The CDR3 DNA sequence: TGTGCCACCACCAAGGAGACAGGGCACTTATCCACAGATACGCAGTATTTT. Protein sequence: CATTKETGHLSTDTQYF.

The CDR3 DNA reads TGTGCCAGCAGTTATCGGGGGGCGCCGGAGACCCAGTACTTC. Translation: CASSYRGAPETQYF. The chain is built from TRBV6-5 and TRBJ2-5, with a tentative D call TRBD2 (7 bases). CDR3 length: 14 amino acids. The V and J ends lost 3 bases and 5 bases respectively, with 13 bases between them. Germline values: CDR1 MNHEY, CDR2 SVGAGI.

CDR3 DNA: TGTGCCAGCACCCCACAGGGTCCTACCAGGTTTGCCGAAGAGCAGTACTTC. This encodes CASTPQGPTRFAEEQYF. The V and J genes are TRBV7-9 and TRBJ2-7; weak D call: TRBD1 (6 bases). CDR1 and CDR2 (germline): SEHNR, FQNEAQ (reference sequence). The V end lost 7 bases, the J end lost 7 bases, and 29 bases lay between the germline ends. CDR3 length: 17 amino acids.